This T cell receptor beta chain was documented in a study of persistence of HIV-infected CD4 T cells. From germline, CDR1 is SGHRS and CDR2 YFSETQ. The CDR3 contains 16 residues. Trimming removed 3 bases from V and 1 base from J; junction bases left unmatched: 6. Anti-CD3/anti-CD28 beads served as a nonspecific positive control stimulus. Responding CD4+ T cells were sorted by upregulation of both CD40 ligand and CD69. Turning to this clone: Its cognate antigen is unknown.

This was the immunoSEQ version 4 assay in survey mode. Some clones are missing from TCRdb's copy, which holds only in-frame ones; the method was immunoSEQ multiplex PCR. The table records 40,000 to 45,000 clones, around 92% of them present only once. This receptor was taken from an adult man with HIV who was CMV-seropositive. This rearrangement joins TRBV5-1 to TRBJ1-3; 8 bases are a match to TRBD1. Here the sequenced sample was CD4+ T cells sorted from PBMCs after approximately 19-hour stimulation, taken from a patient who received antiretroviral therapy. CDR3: CASSYSDRASGNTIYF. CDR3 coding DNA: TGCGCCAGCAGCTACTCGGACAGGGCATCTGGAAACACCATATATTTT.